The 22 T cell receptor beta chains below were found in one sample sequenced in a study of T cells in Graves' hyperthyroidism and ophthalmopathy. TCR beta CDR3 regions were amplified from RNA transcripts. HTBI primers were the set used in a first-round RT-PCR of the TCR CDR3. TCRdb used MiXCR to reprocess the multiplex PCR reads, holding one entry per CDR3 protein. The table records some 490,000 distinct CDR3 sequences, 22% of them present only once. Sequencing used blood. The origin of the receptors is a woman between 65 and 79 years old with Graves' ophthalmopathy.

The chain links TRBV29-1 to TRBJ1-1; the match to TRBD1 covers 10 bases. V lost 5 bases to trimming and J lost 5 bases; unmatched junction nucleotides: 5. CDR1 SQVTM and CDR2 ANQGSEA come from the germline V gene. CDR3 size: 13 residues. The CDR3 DNA sequence: TGCAGCGTTAATATGGGACAGGGGACTGAAGCTTTCTTT. This codes for CSVNMGQGTEAFF.

In this sample, this clonotype turned up many times. The chain carries TRBV27 and TRBJ1-1, with a tentative D call TRBD1 (5 bases). Germline V gives CDR1 MNHEY, CDR2 SMNVEV (reference sequence). The CDR3 sequence is 14 residues long. V gave up 3 bases and J gave up 7 bases, with 15 bases separating them. The CDR3 is CASSFDQPQGEAFF. The CDR3 nucleotides read TGTGCCAGCAGTTTCGACCAACCTCAGGGTGAAGCTTTCTTT.

The rearrangement links TRBV27 to TRBJ2-7; possible D gene TRBD2, 6 bases. The germline V gene encodes CDR1 MNHEY and CDR2 SMNVEV (reference sequence). The CDR3 spans 13 residues. Trimming left V 2 bases short and J 4 bases short, with 9 bases between. The CDR3 protein is CASSLGGEYEQYF. The CDR3, as DNA: TGTGCCAGCAGTTTAGGAGGGGAATACGAGCAGTACTTC.

This CDR3 is CATSRDPARQPQHF. The CDR3 DNA is TGTGCCACCAGCAGAGATCCCGCAAGGCAGCCCCAGCATTTT. V and J are TRBV15 and TRBJ1-5, with D hard to call. Per germline, CDR1 LNHNV and CDR2 YYDKDF (reference sequence). V was cut by 0 bases and J by 7 bases, with 10 bases left in between. The CDR3 consists of 14 residues.

With respect to this clonotype: A read error is possible here, since a much larger clone lies one base away. V gene TRBV2 combines with J gene TRBJ2-3; tentatively, D is TRBD1 (6 bases). CDR3 length equals 16 residues. Trimming took off 6 bases at V and 2 bases at J, with 18 bases between the two ends. Germline CDR1 and CDR2: SNHLY and FYNNEI. CDR3 sequence: CASSLGALSLTDTQYF. The CDR3 DNA is TGTGCCAGCAGCCTGGGGGCCCTCAGCCTCACAGATACGCAGTATTTT.

The V gene is TRBV27, the J gene TRBJ2-3, with 7 bases matching TRBD1. Trimming cost V 2 bases and J 3 bases; bases outside gene matches: 8. The CDR3 contains 16 residues. Germline V gene data show CDR1 as MNHEY and CDR2 as SMNVEV (reference sequence). The CDR3 is CASSLVEPRGTDTQYF. The CDR3 DNA sequence: TGTGCCAGCAGTTTAGTGGAACCCAGGGGGACAGATACGCAGTATTTT.

Many counts were recorded for this clonotype. The rearrangement uses TRBV11-2 and TRBJ2-1, with 9 bases matching TRBD1. Looked up from germline, CDR1 is SGHAT and CDR2 is FQNNGV. The trim removed 2 bases at V and 3 bases at J, leaving 2 bases unmatched. This CDR3 is 15 amino acids long. The CDR3 region is CASSLRTGVYNEQFF. CDR3 in DNA: TGTGCCAGCAGCTTACGGACAGGGGTCTACAATGAGCAGTTCTTC.

This clonotype occurred a few times. This rearrangement joins TRBV5-5 to TRBJ2-3, with 11 bases aligning to TRBD2. Germline V gives CDR1 SGHKS, CDR2 YYEKEE (reference sequence). J was trimmed by 4 bases and V by 3 bases; bases with no gene match: 4. The CDR3 runs 15 residues. CDR3 region: CASSSLGLAADTQYF. Written as DNA, the CDR3 is TGTGCCAGCAGCTCTTTGGGACTAGCGGCAGATACGCAGTATTTT.

This chain joins TRBV5-1 and TRBJ2-3; no reliable D call. V lost 0 bases and J 0 bases, leaving 5 bases between the germline ends. Germline assignment: CDR1 SGHRS and CDR2 YFSETQ. The CDR3 is 14 residues long. Written as DNA, the CDR3 is TGCGCCAGCAGCTTGGAACCTAGCACAGATACGCAGTATTTT. This encodes CASSLEPSTDTQYF.

At least ten counts were recorded for this clonotype. The chain links TRBV20-1 to TRBJ1-1, with D tentatively TRBD1 (5 bases). The CDR3 runs to 15 residues. Trimming cost V 0 bases and J 1 base, with 12 bases left between them. CDR1 is DFQATT and CDR2 is SNEGSKA in the germline V gene (reference sequence). The CDR3 protein is CSARDIGAGNTEAFF. CDR3 nucleotides: TGCAGTGCTAGAGATATCGGGGCGGGGAACACTGAAGCTTTCTTT.

The J gene is TRBJ1-1, the V gene TRBV6-1, with unresolved D. This CDR3 has 15 amino acids. Deletions cut 5 bases from V and 0 bases from J, with 13 bases between. Germline CDR1 and CDR2: MNHNS and SASEGT. Here the CDR3 DNA reads TGTGCCAGCAGTAAGATCCAAGGGATGAACACTGAAGCTTTCTTT. This sequence encodes CASSKIQGMNTEAFF.

The gene calls are TRBV7-6 and TRBJ1-5; TRBD1 matches 7 bases. Germline loops: CDR1 SGHVS, CDR2 FNYEAQ. This CDR3 spans 15 amino acids. Trimming took 4 bases from V and 0 from J; bases not matched to a gene: 3. CDR3 DNA sequence: TGTGCCAGCAGCTCGGGACAGAATAGCAATCAGCCCCAGCATTTT. Protein product: CASSSGQNSNQPQHF.

This clonotype has at least ten counts. The rearrangement joins TRBV11-2 to TRBJ2-1; tentative D call: TRBD1 (6 bases). Trimming took 4 bases from V and 2 from J, leaving 12 bases between them. The CDR3 is 15 amino acids. Germline values: CDR1 SGHAT, CDR2 FQNNGV. For the CDR3, the DNA is TGTGCCAGCAGCTCCCAAAGGGGGACCTACAATGAGCAGTTCTTC. Translated: CASSSQRGTYNEQFF.

As for this clonotype: This may be a read error, as it is one base from a much larger clone. V usage is TRBV11-2 and J usage is TRBJ2-1, with unresolved D. The V gene lost 7 bases and the J gene lost 14 bases, with 21 bases spanning the gap. Germline lookup yields CDR1 SGHAT and CDR2 FQNNGV. This CDR3 is 13 amino acids long. The CDR3 region has the DNA TGTGCCAGCAACCCAAGTAATAAGGCCCCGGAGTTCTTC. It is translated as CASNPSNKAPEFF.

This clonotype was detected only a few times. The chain has TRBV7-3 and TRBJ1-6; possible D gene TRBD1, 5 bases. V was clipped by 7 bases and J by 2 bases, with 21 bases between them. Per germline, CDR1 SGHTA and CDR2 FQGTGA. The CDR3 consists of 18 residues. This CDR3 reads CASNFNRPTTAYNSPLHF. Here the CDR3 DNA reads TGTGCCAGCAACTTTAATCGCCCCACGACAGCCTATAATTCACCCCTCCACTTT.

Ten or more counts support this clonotype. The chain couples TRBV28 to TRBJ1-5; weak D call: TRBD1 (6 bases). Trimming removed 6 bases at V and 6 bases at J, with 12 bases between. The CDR3 loop spans 13 amino acids. Per the germline V gene, CDR1 is MDHEN and CDR2 is SYDVKM. The CDR3 reads CASSWGRVQPQHF. The CDR3 DNA reads TGTGCCAGCAGCTGGGGGCGCGTTCAGCCCCAGCATTTT.

The rearrangement uses TRBV5-6 and TRBJ2-3, with D tentatively TRBD2 (5 bases). V shed 6 bases and J shed 4 bases, with 15 bases lying between them. Germline values: CDR1 SGHDT, CDR2 YYEEEE. This CDR3 is 14 amino acids long. The CDR3 DNA reads TGTGCCAGCAACTTCGTGAGAGGGTCAGATACGCAGTATTTT. The encoded protein is CASNFVRGSDTQYF.

The rearrangement links TRBV18 to TRBJ2-4; D ambiguous. Germline lookup yields CDR1 KGHSH and CDR2 LQKENI. The CDR3 is 13 residues long. Trimming took off 3 bases at V and 5 bases at J, with 8 bases between the two ends. The CDR3 DNA follows: TGTGCCAGCTCACCGGCAAATCAAAACATTCAGTACTTC. As protein: CASSPANQNIQYF.

The V and J genes are TRBV6-1 and TRBJ2-1; no firm D call. Looked up from germline, CDR1 is MNHNS and CDR2 is SASEGT. The CDR3 is 11 residues long. Trimming took 5 bases from V and 6 from J, leaving 5 bases between them. The CDR3 loop reads CASSKSNEQFF. In DNA form, the CDR3 reads TGTGCCAGCAGTAAGAGCAATGAGCAGTTCTTC.

This clonotype was counted only a few times. The chain links TRBV6-6 to TRBJ2-2; TRBD1 might be the D (5 bases). Germline V gives CDR1 MNHNY, CDR2 SVGAGI (reference sequence). CDR3 length equals 16 residues. Trimming cost V 0 bases and J 0 bases, with 8 bases left between them. CDR3 loop: CASSYSSRANTGELFF. The CDR3, as DNA: TGTGCCAGCAGTTACTCGTCCAGGGCGAACACCGGGGAGCTGTTTTTT.

Many counts were recorded for this clonotype. The V and J genes are TRBV3-1 and TRBJ2-7, with D unresolved. CDR3 length: 12 amino acids. Germline CDR1 and CDR2: LGHDT and YNNKEL (reference sequence). V lost 5 bases to trimming and J lost 2 bases, with 7 bases between them. The chain's CDR3 is CASSSLTYEQYF. The CDR3 bases are TGTGCCAGCAGCTCCTTAACCTACGAGCAGTACTTC.

This clonotype was counted at least ten times. The chain links TRBV7-8 to TRBJ1-1; D is uncertain. Germline assignment: CDR1 SGHVS and CDR2 FQNEAQ. The length of the CDR3 is 12 residues. The ends were cut back, 3 bases at V and 8 bases at J, with 10 bases in the middle. The CDR3 loop is CASSFLQTEAFF. The CDR3 bases are TGTGCCAGCAGCTTTTTGCAGACAGAAGCTTTCTTT.